A selection of T cell receptor beta chains follows, all from one sample in a study of T cell responses to AZD1222 COVID-19 vaccine. Libraries were prepared by immunoSEQ multiplex PCR; TCRdb keeps only in-frame clonotypes and omits some of them. The sample has roughly 99,000 clones; roughly 90% are singletons. Sequenced here: peripheral blood, sampled 28 days after the second AZD1222 dose. All receptors come from an adult who received the AZD1222 COVID-19 vaccine. Each CDR3 is given without its conserved first and last residue. The D gene is left open where the match is weak.

J	D	V	CDR3
TRBJ2-7	NA	TRBV5-1	ASSSGVDEQY
TRBJ2-7	TRBD2	TRBV29-1	SVNGLADDSYEQY
TRBJ2-5	TRBD2	TRBV6-2/TRBV6-3	ASSYPRGGGRETQY
TRBJ2-7	TRBD1	TRBV27	ASSEGGTGAYEQY
TRBJ1-1	NA	TRBV3-1/TRBV3-2	ASSPEGRGTEAF
TRBJ1-2	NA	TRBV5-6	ASSSRPGFYGYT
TRBJ1-2	NA	TRBV30	AWSLGHYGYT
TRBJ2-2	NA	TRBV27	ASSSSVATGELF
TRBJ2-7	NA	TRBV2	ASSDSGGSYEQY
TRBJ1-5	TRBD1	TRBV7-2	ASSSQTGVGQPQH
TRBJ1-2	TRBD1	TRBV4-1	ASSLREGASVYGYT
TRBJ2-2	NA	TRBV7-3	ASSLRRGTGELF